Presented here are 20 T cell receptor beta chains from one specimen sequenced in a study of response to subunit inactivated influenza vaccine. TCRdb re-called the RT-PCR reads through MiXCR, storing one row per CDR3 protein. The sample consists of roughly 700,000 distinct CDR3 sequences, 15% to 17% of them appearing once. The sequenced sample was PBMCs from blood, obtained roughly 12 days after vaccination. Source of these receptors: a man in his fifties who received an inactivated influenza vaccine.

There are many counts of this clonotype. This sequence joins TRBV18 and TRBJ2-3; TRBD2 agrees at 7 bases. Trimming cost V 0 bases and J 6 bases; bases outside gene matches: 3. Germline CDR1 KGHSH, CDR2 LQKENI. CDR3 length: 14 amino acids. Here the CDR3 reads CASSPPTSRDTQYF. The CDR3 DNA reads as TGTGCCAGCTCACCACCGACTAGCCGGGATACGCAGTATTTT.

The chain carries TRBV12-3 or TRBV12-4 and TRBJ1-1, with a tentative D call TRBD1 (5 bases). This CDR3 is 15 amino acids long. V gave up 6 bases and J gave up 1 base, with 15 bases separating them. The CDR3 DNA reads as TGTGCCAGCAGCTGGGGACGAACTGAGAACACTGAAGCTTTCTTT. The encoded protein is CASSWGRTENTEAFF.

The chain combines TRBV18 with TRBJ2-3; 10 nucleotides agree with TRBD1. The junction had 6 bases not matched to a gene; V was cut back by 5 bases and J by 7 bases. This CDR3 has 14 amino acids. CDR1 is KGHSH, CDR2 LQKENI, per germline. The CDR3 region is CASSGTGATNTQYF. CDR3 DNA sequence: TGTGCCAGCTCAGGGACAGGGGCGACGAATACGCAGTATTTT.

The genes are TRBV3-1 and TRBJ1-1; no reliable D call. V was pared by 2 bases and J by 3 bases, with 10 bases between. The CDR3 consists of 14 residues. CDR1 and CDR2 (germline): LGHDT, YNNKEL (reference sequence). The CDR3: CASSQYGRHTEAFF. CDR3 DNA sequence: TGTGCCAGCAGCCAATACGGAAGACACACTGAAGCTTTCTTT.

This clonotype was detected only a few times. The chain employs TRBV5-6 and TRBJ1-1; 9 positions agree with TRBD1. This CDR3 is built from 15 residues. The germline gives CDR1 SGHDT, CDR2 YYEEEE. The V and J ends lost 3 bases and 1 base, in that order; junction bases with no gene match: 4. The CDR3 loop reads CASSWGTGWNTEAFF. DNA for the CDR3: TGTGCCAGCAGCTGGGGGACAGGGTGGAACACTGAAGCTTTCTTT.

A few counts support this clonotype. This chain links TRBV5-1 with TRBJ2-3, with 9 bases matching TRBD1. After removal of 4 bases from V and 2 bases from J, the junction contained 5 bases not matched to a gene. This CDR3 spans 15 amino acids. Germline CDR1 reads SGHRS; CDR2 reads YFSETQ. DNA of the CDR3: TGCGCCAGCAGCCAACAGGGGGCGCCCACAGATACGCAGTATTTT. As protein: CASSQQGAPTDTQYF.

This clonotype was recorded a few times. The V and J genes are TRBV12-3 or TRBV12-4 and TRBJ1-5; D not resolved. This CDR3 has 13 residues. Trimming took 8 bases from V and 0 from J, leaving 8 bases between them. The CDR3 sequence: CASQPNSNQPQHF. The CDR3 DNA reads TGTGCCAGCCAACCGAATAGCAATCAGCCCCAGCATTTT.

The chain carries TRBV5-1 and TRBJ2-7, with 9 bases matching TRBD1. Germline CDR1 and CDR2: SGHRS and YFSETQ. This CDR3 is 15 amino acids long. The junction had 8 bases not matched to a gene; V was cut back by 3 bases and J by 4 bases. The DNA for the CDR3 is TGCGCCAGCAGCTCCGGGTCGGACAGGGGATACGAGCAGTACTTC. Amino acids: CASSSGSDRGYEQYF.

The table lists this clonotype with many counts. The chain employs TRBV29-1 and TRBJ2-1; D is ambiguous. The CDR3 is 11 amino acids. V was cut by 2 bases and J by 9 bases, with 8 bases left in between. Germline V gene lookup returns CDR1 SQVTM and CDR2 ANQGSEA. In nucleotides, the CDR3 is TGCAGCGTTGAATCCGGGCTTGAGCAGTTCTTC. Translation: CSVESGLEQFF.

This clonotype came up a few times. The chain recombines TRBV12-3 or TRBV12-4 with TRBJ2-7; tentative D call: TRBD1 (6 bases). V was clipped by 3 bases and J by 0 bases, with 12 bases between them. The CDR3 totals 15 residues. The CDR3 here is CASSFGRGSSYEQYF. DNA of the CDR3: TGTGCCAGCAGTTTTGGCAGGGGAAGCTCCTACGAGCAGTACTTC.

The CDR3, as DNA: TGTGCCAGCAGCCGCTGGGACATTAATGGCTACACCTTC. Its protein is CASSRWDINGYTF. V usage is TRBV3-1 and J usage is TRBJ1-2; a possible D gene is TRBD1 (6 bases). The CDR3 loop spans 13 amino acids. The germline V gene encodes CDR1 LGHDT and CDR2 YNNKEL (reference sequence). The V end was cut by 4 bases, the J end by 6 bases, with 12 bases between.

This clonotype was observed a few times. This rearrangement joins TRBV27 to TRBJ2-7; D possibly corresponds to TRBD2 (6 bases). Looked up from germline, CDR1 is MNHEY and CDR2 is SMNVEV (reference sequence). The length of the CDR3 is 12 residues. The ends were cut back, 6 bases at V and 7 bases at J, with 13 bases in the middle. The CDR3 DNA is TGTGCCAGCAGGCGGCAGGCGGGGGAGCAGTACTTC. It is translated as CASRRQAGEQYF.

The chain's CDR3 is CASWPGGNNEQFF. Here the CDR3 DNA reads TGTGCCAGCTGGCCAGGGGGCAACAATGAGCAGTTCTTC. V gene TRBV2 combines with J gene TRBJ2-1, with 8 bases aligning to TRBD1. The CDR3 runs 13 residues. Germline CDR1 and CDR2: SNHLY and FYNNEI. Losses at the gene ends were 8 bases for V and 5 bases for J; bases not matched to a gene: 5.

The sample holds many counts of this clonotype. The germline gene is not matched at one end of the junction; a read error may be the cause. The rearrangement joins TRBV5-1 to TRBJ1-1, with D possibly matching TRBD1 (5 bases). Germline CDR1 reads SGHRS; CDR2 reads YFSETQ. The CDR3 length is 11 residues. CDR3 coding DNA: TGTGCCAGCAGGGAGAACACTGAAGCTTTCTTT. Its translation: CASRENTEAFF.

Points on this clonotype: Possible read error: a much larger clone is one base away. The chain has TRBV11-2 and TRBJ2-7; weak D call: TRBD2 (6 bases). The CDR3 runs 14 residues. Looked up from germline, CDR1 is SGHAT and CDR2 is FQNNGV. The chain's CDR3 is CASRLGPGGNEQYF. In DNA form, the CDR3 reads TGTGCCAGCCGCTTAGGCCCCGGCGGGAACGAGCAGTACTTC.

In its sample, this clonotype was seen a few times. This chain links TRBV6-2 or TRBV6-3 with TRBJ2-1; 11 bases match TRBD2. CDR1 and CDR2 from the germline V gene are MNHEY and SVGEGT. The CDR3 is 18 amino acids. Trimming at V came to 1 base and at J to 6 bases, leaving 11 bases not matched to a gene. The CDR3 DNA reads as TGTGCCAGCAGTTACTACGGGGTAGCGGGGGGGCCGCTCAATGAGCAGTTCTTC. Amino acids: CASSYYGVAGGPLNEQFF.

The chain carries TRBV2 and TRBJ1-1; 8 bases agree with TRBD1. Germline CDR1 reads SNHLY; CDR2 reads FYNNEI. V gave up 3 bases and J gave up 8 bases; unmatched junction bases: 8. The CDR3 runs 14 residues. This chain's CDR3 is CASSDYDRGQEAFF. Written as DNA, the CDR3 is TGTGCCAGCAGTGATTATGACAGGGGCCAGGAAGCTTTCTTT. The full variable domain, in which reference TRBV2 and TRBJ1-1 provide the parts outside the CDR3, is EPEVTQTPSHQVTQMGQEVILRCVPISNHLYFYWYRQILGQKVEFLVSFYNNEISEKSEIFDDQFSVERPDGSNFTLKIRSTKLEDSAMYFCASSDYDRGQEAFFGQGTRLTVV.

V and J are TRBV7-2 and TRBJ1-2; TRBD1 matches at 10 bases. Germline CDR1 SGHTA, CDR2 FQGNSA. There are 13 residues in the CDR3. The trim removed 5 bases at V and 8 bases at J, leaving 5 bases unmatched. The CDR3 bases are TGTGCCAGCAGCCAGACAGGGGGCTGGGGCTACACCTTC. It codes for CASSQTGGWGYTF.

This rearrangement joins TRBV15 to TRBJ2-1, with D perhaps assigned TRBD1 or TRBD2 (5 bases each). The CDR3 runs 15 residues. The V gene lost 3 bases and the J gene lost 4 bases, with 13 bases spanning the gap. Germline values: CDR1 LNHNV, CDR2 YYDKDF (reference sequence). Here the CDR3 reads CATSREEGRYNEQFF. The CDR3 DNA reads as TGTGCCACCAGCAGGGAAGAGGGGAGATACAATGAGCAGTTCTTC.

The chain joins TRBV10-3 to TRBJ2-7; D is tentatively TRBD1 or TRBD2 (5 bases each). V was shortened by 11 bases and J by 1 base, with 15 bases between the two germline ends. This CDR3 is 13 amino acids long. Germline V gives CDR1 ENHRY, CDR2 SYGVKD. DNA for the CDR3: TGTGCCGTCCGGGACGGAGATTCCTACGAGCAGTACTTC. Translating gives CAVRDGDSYEQYF.